The rows below give T cell receptor beta chains drawn from one sample of a study of cytomegalovirus exposure and HLA in healthy donors. Profiled with immunoSEQ multiplex PCR; TCRdb holds only in-frame clones, not every one. The sample has approximately 130,000 clones; about 90% are singletons. The sequenced material came from PBMCs. Receptors were obtained from a woman aged 18-29 years in good health and CMV-seronegative. Both conserved end residues are part of each CDR3. D genes are given only for firm matches. Rows may omit the clone size; those that give it use once, few, many or a size class.

D gene: .; J gene: TRBJ2-5; clone size: .; V gene: TRBV15; CDR3 DNA: TGTGCCACCAGCAGCCACAGGGCTCAGCAAGAGACCCAGTACTTC; CDR3 protein: CATSSHRAQQETQYF
D gene: TRBD2; J gene: TRBJ2-4; clone size: .; V gene: TRBV27; CDR3 DNA: TGTGCCAGCAGTAATCCGGGGGGGCTAGCCAAAAACATTCAGTACTTC; CDR3 protein: CASSNPGGLAKNIQYF
D gene: .; J gene: TRBJ2-6; clone size: few; V gene: TRBV15; CDR3 DNA: TGTGCCACCAGCAGACCTGAGACAGGTCCCTCTGGGGCCAACGTCCTGACTTTC; CDR3 protein: CATSRPETGPSGANVLTF
D gene: .; J gene: TRBJ2-1; clone size: .; V gene: TRBV7-2; CDR3 DNA: TGTGCCAGCAGCTTATCGTGGACTACTGAGCAGTTCTTC; CDR3 protein: CASSLSWTTEQFF
D gene: .; J gene: TRBJ1-4; clone size: .; V gene: TRBV5-4; CDR3 DNA: TGTGCCAGCAGTCCGGCGGGGGTGTCTAATGAAAAACTGTTTTTT; CDR3 protein: CASSPAGVSNEKLFF
D gene: .; J gene: TRBJ2-7; clone size: .; V gene: TRBV7-9; CDR3 DNA: TGTGCCAGCAGCTTAGCGGGGCGCTCCTACGAGCAGTACTTC; CDR3 protein: CASSLAGRSYEQYF
D gene: TRBD1; J gene: TRBJ1-2; clone size: .; V gene: TRBV6-1; CDR3 DNA: TGTGCCAGCAGCACGGGACAGGGGGCTTATGGCTACACCTTC; CDR3 protein: CASSTGQGAYGYTF
D gene: .; J gene: TRBJ1-2; clone size: few; V gene: TRBV6-6; CDR3 DNA: TGTGCCAGCAGTTACCCGACAGCTTCTAACTATGGCTACACCTTC; CDR3 protein: CASSYPTASNYGYTF
D gene: TRBD1; J gene: TRBJ2-1; clone size: .; V gene: TRBV2; CDR3 DNA: TGTGCCAGCAGCGGACAGGCGGAGGAGCAGTTCTTC; CDR3 protein: CASSGQAEEQFF
D gene: TRBD1; J gene: TRBJ1-1; clone size: .; V gene: TRBV9; CDR3 DNA: TGTGCCAGCAGCGAACCTCAGGGGGCCTTAGCTGAAGCTTTCTTT; CDR3 protein: CASSEPQGALAEAFF
D gene: .; J gene: TRBJ1-3; clone size: few; V gene: TRBV27; CDR3 DNA: TGTGCCAGCAGTCCATCTTCGGGGTGGAACACCATATATTTT; CDR3 protein: CASSPSSGWNTIYF
D gene: .; J gene: TRBJ2-5; clone size: once; V gene: TRBV25-1; CDR3 DNA: TGTGCCAGCAGTGAATCAATTTTCCCAGAGACCCAGTACTTC; CDR3 protein: CASSESIFPETQYF
D gene: .; J gene: TRBJ1-5; clone size: .; V gene: TRBV10-3; CDR3 DNA: TGTGCCATCAGTGAGTCGACCAGGTCTAGCAATCAGCCCCAGCATTTT; CDR3 protein: CAISESTRSSNQPQHF
D gene: TRBD1; J gene: TRBJ1-5; clone size: .; V gene: TRBV28; CDR3 DNA: TGTGCCAGCAGTTTAGGACAGGGGTATGGGCCCCAGCATTTT; CDR3 protein: CASSLGQGYGPQHF
D gene: .; J gene: TRBJ2-7; clone size: .; V gene: TRBV28; CDR3 DNA: TGTGCCAGCAGTTTATGGATGGTTTGGCGGGTTAACTCCTACGAGCAGTACTTC; CDR3 protein: CASSLWMVWRVNSYEQYF
D gene: TRBD1; J gene: TRBJ2-3; clone size: .; V gene: TRBV6-6; CDR3 DNA: TGTGCCAGCAGACGGGACAGGGCGGGAGCAGATACGCAGTATTTT; CDR3 protein: CASRRDRAGADTQYF
D gene: .; J gene: TRBJ1-5; clone size: once; V gene: TRBV15; CDR3 DNA: TGTGCCACCAGCAGAGATAGGGGATACAATCAGCCCCAGCATTTT; CDR3 protein: CATSRDRGYNQPQHF
D gene: .; J gene: TRBJ2-3; clone size: .; V gene: TRBV27; CDR3 DNA: TGTGCCAGCAGTTTATCCCGAGCGGAGCCGCCCCAGTATTTT; CDR3 protein: CASSLSRAEPPQYF
D gene: .; J gene: TRBJ2-1; clone size: once; V gene: TRBV28; CDR3 DNA: TGTGCCAGCAGTGGGGGACTGGGACCAGCGCCCGGCAATGAGCAGTTCTTC; CDR3 protein: CASSGGLGPAPGNEQFF
D gene: .; J gene: TRBJ2-2; clone size: many; V gene: TRBV30; CDR3 DNA: TGTGCCTGGAACGTAGAGTCGAAAACCGGGGAGCTGTTTTTT; CDR3 protein: CAWNVESKTGELFF
D gene: TRBD2; J gene: TRBJ2-7; clone size: .; V gene: TRBV27; CDR3 DNA: TGTGCCAGCAGCCTACGTCGGGGGGGCTACGAGCAGTACTTC; CDR3 protein: CASSLRRGGYEQYF
D gene: .; J gene: TRBJ1-1; clone size: .; V gene: TRBV5-6; CDR3 DNA: TGTGCCAGCAGCTCGCGAAGGGACTTCAACACTGAAGCTTTCTTT; CDR3 protein: CASSSRRDFNTEAFF
D gene: .; J gene: TRBJ1-2; clone size: .; V gene: TRBV9; CDR3 DNA: TGTGCCAGCAGCGCGAGCTATGGCTACACCTTC; CDR3 protein: CASSASYGYTF
D gene: .; J gene: TRBJ2-1; clone size: .; V gene: TRBV6-6; CDR3 DNA: TGTGCCAGCAGTCGACTAGGTCAGAATGAGCAGTTCTTC; CDR3 protein: CASSRLGQNEQFF
D gene: TRBD1; J gene: TRBJ1-2; clone size: .; V gene: TRBV19; CDR3 DNA: TGTGCCAGTCGCCCAGGGGGTCCCGCCTATGGCTACACCTTC; CDR3 protein: CASRPGGPAYGYTF
D gene: .; J gene: TRBJ1-5; clone size: many; V gene: TRBV10-3; CDR3 DNA: TGTGCCATCGGCAGGGACAAATATAGCAATCAGCCCCAGCATTTT; CDR3 protein: CAIGRDKYSNQPQHF
D gene: TRBD1; J gene: TRBJ1-3; clone size: once; V gene: TRBV9; CDR3 DNA: TGTGCCAGCAGCCCCACTGACGGGACAGCAGGAAACACCATATATTTT; CDR3 protein: CASSPTDGTAGNTIYF
D gene: TRBD2; J gene: TRBJ2-1; clone size: .; V gene: TRBV19; CDR3 DNA: TGTGCCAGTAGTAGCGGGAGGACCAATGAGCAGTTCTTC; CDR3 protein: CASSSGRTNEQFF
D gene: .; J gene: TRBJ1-3; clone size: .; V gene: TRBV11-1; CDR3 DNA: TGTGCCAGCAGCCACCCGGGACACAACTCTGGAAACACCATATATTTT; CDR3 protein: CASSHPGHNSGNTIYF
D gene: TRBD2; J gene: TRBJ2-6; clone size: .; V gene: TRBV6-1; CDR3 DNA: TGTGCCAGCAGTGAAATGTTAGCGGGGGTGGTGGCCAACGTCCTGACTTTC; CDR3 protein: CASSEMLAGVVANVLTF
D gene: .; J gene: TRBJ1-6; clone size: .; V gene: TRBV6-5; CDR3 DNA: TGTGCCAGCACCGTAAGCGGATATTCACCCCTCCACTTT; CDR3 protein: CASTVSGYSPLHF
D gene: TRBD1; J gene: TRBJ2-6; clone size: .; V gene: TRBV28; CDR3 DNA: TGTGCCAGCAGTTTCACAGGACAGGGGGCGACTGGGGCCAACGTCCTGACTTTC; CDR3 protein: CASSFTGQGATGANVLTF
D gene: TRBD1; J gene: TRBJ1-1; clone size: once; V gene: TRBV30; CDR3 DNA: TGTGCCTGGAGTCGGACAGGGGGCACTGAAGCTTTCTTT; CDR3 protein: CAWSRTGGTEAFF
D gene: .; J gene: TRBJ2-7; clone size: .; V gene: TRBV27; CDR3 DNA: TGTGCCAGCAGTTTAGGGGGGAATGAGCAGTACTTC; CDR3 protein: CASSLGGNEQYF
D gene: TRBD2; J gene: TRBJ2-5; clone size: .; V gene: TRBV28; CDR3 DNA: TGTGCCAGCAGTTTGACTAGCGGGGGCCAAGAGACCCAGTACTTC; CDR3 protein: CASSLTSGGQETQYF
D gene: TRBD2; J gene: TRBJ2-7; clone size: .; V gene: TRBV10-1; CDR3 DNA: TGCGCCAGGAGGTTAGGCGGGGGGGCTACCAAATACGAGCAGTACTTC; CDR3 protein: CARRLGGGATKYEQYF
D gene: .; J gene: TRBJ1-1; clone size: .; V gene: TRBV4-2; CDR3 DNA: TGTGCCAGCAGCCAAGTTGGCTTAGAAACAGGGCCTGAAGCTTTCTTT; CDR3 protein: CASSQVGLETGPEAFF
D gene: .; J gene: TRBJ2-7; clone size: .; V gene: TRBV15; CDR3 DNA: TGTGCCACCAGCAGGGGGGGGACAGGCGCCAACGAGCAGTACTTC; CDR3 protein: CATSRGGTGANEQYF
D gene: .; J gene: TRBJ2-1; clone size: .; V gene: TRBV4-3; CDR3 DNA: TGCGCCAGCAGCCAAGATTCCCCAGGGTCGGGCAATGAGCAGTTCTTC; CDR3 protein: CASSQDSPGSGNEQFF
D gene: TRBD1; J gene: TRBJ2-1; clone size: .; V gene: TRBV5-1; CDR3 DNA: TGCGCCAGCAGCCCCCTAGGGACAGGCTTGGACAATGAGCAGTTCTTC; CDR3 protein: CASSPLGTGLDNEQFF
D gene: TRBD2; J gene: TRBJ2-7; clone size: .; V gene: TRBV2; CDR3 DNA: TGTGCCAGCAGGGTGACTAGCGGGAGGGCCAGGGAGCAGTACTTC; CDR3 protein: CASRVTSGRAREQYF
D gene: .; J gene: TRBJ1-6; clone size: .; V gene: TRBV9; CDR3 DNA: TGTGCCAGCAGCGTAGGGGACTATGACTTAAGTTCACCCCTCCACTTT; CDR3 protein: CASSVGDYDLSSPLHF
D gene: .; J gene: TRBJ2-7; clone size: .; V gene: TRBV19; CDR3 DNA: TGTGCCAGTAGTAGTGGGAACAGGGAGACCTACGAGCAGTACTTC; CDR3 protein: CASSSGNRETYEQYF
D gene: .; J gene: TRBJ2-7; clone size: .; V gene: TRBV6-1; CDR3 DNA: TGTGCCAGCAGTGAGACAGGGGAGGGGTCCTACGAGCAGTACTTC; CDR3 protein: CASSETGEGSYEQYF
D gene: .; J gene: TRBJ2-1; clone size: .; V gene: TRBV11-1; CDR3 DNA: TGTGCCAGCAGCGCACGGGGGTATGAGCAGTTCTTC; CDR3 protein: CASSARGYEQFF
D gene: .; J gene: TRBJ2-3; clone size: once; V gene: TRBV27; CDR3 DNA: TGTGCCAGCAGTTCCGGGGGAAGGGCTAATTGGGATACGCAGTATTTT; CDR3 protein: CASSSGGRANWDTQYF
D gene: .; J gene: TRBJ2-7; clone size: .; V gene: TRBV5-1; CDR3 DNA: TGCGCCAGCAGTCGTGCCTACGAGCAGTACTTC; CDR3 protein: CASSRAYEQYF
D gene: .; J gene: TRBJ2-7; clone size: .; V gene: TRBV6-7; CDR3 DNA: TGTGCCAGCAGTGCGGTCGACCCGACCCATTGGTTCGAGCAGTACTTC; CDR3 protein: CASSAVDPTHWFEQYF
D gene: .; J gene: TRBJ1-5; clone size: .; V gene: TRBV18; CDR3 DNA: TGTGCCAGCTCACCACAGGGAGGCAATCAGCCCCAGCATTTT; CDR3 protein: CASSPQGGNQPQHF
D gene: .; J gene: TRBJ2-5; clone size: .; V gene: TRBV11-2; CDR3 DNA: TGTGCCAGCAGCTTAGGTACTCAAAAAGTGCCCCAGTACTTC; CDR3 protein: CASSLGTQKVPQYF
D gene: TRBD1; J gene: TRBJ1-5; clone size: .; V gene: TRBV5-3; CDR3 DNA: TGTGCCAGAAGCGAGGTCCGGGACAGGGGACCTTATAGCAATCAGCCCCAGCATTTT; CDR3 protein: CARSEVRDRGPYSNQPQHF